Reported below is one TCR beta chain. No antigen is known for it. The data were obtained in a study of T-cell memory formation after mild COVID-19. Whole-study context: Most TCR clusters belonged to a single donor. Study outcomes and limitations: Some responding clones appeared in pre-infection memory, suggesting cross-reactive memory joined. Contracting CD4+ clones lay largely in CM and EM, with CD8+ ones residing in EMRA.

Trimming cost V 10 bases and J 4 bases, with 16 bases left between them. Germline V gene lookup returns CDR1 MNHEY and CDR2 SMNVEV (reference sequence). The CDR3 spans 14 residues. The authors produced TCR alpha and TCR beta cDNA libraries with sample barcodes and UMIs by 5'RACE using constant-segment primers. TCRdb re-analysed the 5' RACE reads in MiXCR, keeping a single row per CDR3 protein. Of a few hundred thousand distinct CDR3 sequences in the sample, roughly 26% were seen once. This sequence originates from an adult woman who had mild COVID-19 (a few samples of this study predate the infection). Cell type and time point are not known. The chain employs TRBV27 and TRBJ2-2; D not certain. Sequenced: PBMCs or a T cell subset sorted from them (not recorded which). CDR3 protein: CATRLISATGELFF. CDR3 bases: TGTGCCACCCGTCTGATCTCCGCCACCGGGGAGCTGTTTTTT.